This TCR beta chain was observed in a study of T-cell reconstitution after alpha-beta-depleted transplantation in children. Overall study findings and caveats: After one year, T-cell counts and TCRbeta diversity mostly came from new T cells.

Unique molecular identifiers were incorporated when the TCRbeta library was constructed. TCRdb reprocessed the PCR reads with MiXCR, giving one entry per CDR3 protein. The table has hundreds of thousands of distinct CDR3 sequences, about 16% seen once; the top ten hold about 32%. This clonotype was seen a few times. No antigen is known for it. This CDR3 spans 15 amino acids. Germline V lookup: CDR1 MGHDK, CDR2 SYGVNS. J gave up 3 bases and V 3 bases, and 3 bases lay outside the gene matches. The clonotype comes from a boy under two years old who had a stem cell transplant for Wiskott-Aldrich syndrome, so the T cells may come from the graft donor. The material was PBMCs, mostly from graft donor cells, obtained 360 days after TCRalphabeta/CD19-depleted stem cell transplant. This rearrangement joins TRBV25-1 to TRBJ2-5; 11 nucleotides agree with TRBD1. The CDR3 protein is CASSELGQGEETQYF. The CDR3 region has the DNA TGTGCCAGCAGTGAGCTGGGACAGGGGGAAGAGACCCAGTACTTC.